Shown below are 27 T cell receptor beta chains from a single sample sequenced in a study of T-cell reconstitution after alpha-beta-depleted transplantation in children. Unique molecular identifiers were built into the TCRbeta library. TCRdb fed the PCR reads into MiXCR, producing one record per CDR3 protein. The data show roughly 400,000 distinct CDR3 sequences, about a fifth seen once. Sequencing was performed on PBMCs from the stem cell graft donor, taken from the stem cell graft. The receptors derive from a human donor who donated a stem cell graft to a child with acute myeloid leukemia.

In its sample, this clonotype was seen a few times. This chain joins TRBV11-2 and TRBJ2-7; unclear D gene. Germline CDR1 reads SGHAT; CDR2 reads FQNNGV. This CDR3 region has 12 residues. Between the trimmed V and J ends, which lost 2 bases and 4 bases, there was a span of 6 bases. The CDR3 spells CASSLHPYEQYF. As DNA, the CDR3 is TGTGCCAGCAGCTTACACCCTTACGAGCAGTACTTC.

The chain couples TRBV28 to TRBJ1-1, with D tentatively TRBD1 (5 bases). The CDR3 contains 16 residues. Trimming pared 2 bases from V and 5 bases from J, leaving 18 bases between. Germline values: CDR1 MDHEN, CDR2 SYDVKM. Here the CDR3 DNA reads TGTGCCAGCAGTTTAACCGGCCTAAGGGGAAGAACTGAAGCTTTCTTT. Translating it yields CASSLTGLRGRTEAFF.

The rearrangement uses TRBV7-3 and TRBJ2-1; TRBD1 matches 7 bases. CDR3 size: 15 residues. J gave up 7 bases and V 4 bases, and 10 bases lay outside the gene matches. Germline CDR1 SGHTA, CDR2 FQGTGA. The CDR3, as DNA: TGTGCCAGCAGCTCACAACAGGGGTCGAGGAATGAGCAGTTCTTC. Translated, it gives CASSSQQGSRNEQFF.

V and J are TRBV27 and TRBJ2-7; the D is unclear. V was cut by 2 bases and J by 5 bases, with 16 bases left in between. The CDR3 totals 15 residues. CDR1 MNHEY and CDR2 SMNVEV come from the germline V gene (reference sequence). This chain's CDR3 is CASSLSSRKVNEQYF. Here the CDR3 DNA reads TGTGCCAGCAGTTTAAGCTCCAGGAAGGTCAACGAGCAGTACTTC.

The table lists this clonotype with many counts. This chain links TRBV28 with TRBJ2-7; 7 nucleotides line up with TRBD1. Germline lookup yields CDR1 MDHEN and CDR2 SYDVKM. The CDR3 has 15 residues. Germline trimming cut 6 bases from V and 4 bases from J; bases unmatched to any gene: 12. The CDR3 DNA is TGTGCCAGCAGCCAAGCCTTCAGGGGGTGGTACGAGCAGTACTTC. Protein: CASSQAFRGWYEQYF.

This clonotype showed up many times. CDR3 sequence (DNA): TGTGCCAGCAGTTCCCACGAGGTTTACGAGCAGTACTTC. This translates into CASSSHEVYEQYF. V and J are TRBV27 and TRBJ2-7; D remains ambiguous. Germline CDR1 reads MNHEY; CDR2 reads SMNVEV (reference sequence). CDR3 length: 13 residues. Trimming shortened V by 4 bases and J by 4 bases, and 11 bases separated the two germline ends.

The V call is TRBV7-8, the J call TRBJ2-3; TRBD2 matches at 7 bases. Germline lookup yields CDR1 SGHVS and CDR2 FQNEAQ. The CDR3 length is 19 residues. Unmatched junction bases numbered 14, after V lost 0 bases and J lost 2 bases. CDR3 sequence (DNA): TGTGCCAGCAGCTTAGCCGCTTGGGGAGGGTCTGGAGACACAGATACGCAGTATTTT. Its translation: CASSLAAWGGSGDTDTQYF. The variable domain in full, completed from reference TRBV7-8 and TRBJ2-3, reads GAGVSQSPRYKVAKRGQDVALRCDPISGHVSLFWYQQALGQGPEFLTYFQNEAQLDKSGLPSDRFFAERPEGSVSTLKIQRTQQEDSAVYLCASSLAAWGGSGDTDTQYFGPGTRLTVL.

This clonotype was observed a few times. The V gene is TRBV4-1, the J gene TRBJ2-7; 9 nucleotides agree with TRBD2. Germline values: CDR1 MGHRA, CDR2 YSYEKL. The CDR3 is made up of 17 amino acids. After removal of 3 bases from V and 3 bases from J, the junction contained 12 bases not matched to a gene. The CDR3: CASSQTGGPSGNYEQYF. The DNA of the CDR3 is TGCGCCAGCAGCCAGACCGGGGGTCCTAGCGGGAACTACGAGCAGTACTTC.

This clonotype showed up just a few times. The CDR3, as DNA: TGTGCCAGCAGCTTATCAGGGAGGACTGAAGCTTTCTTT. It encodes CASSLSGRTEAFF. V gene TRBV7-9 combines with J gene TRBJ1-1; D possibly corresponds to TRBD1 (5 bases). Germline-derived CDR1 and CDR2 are SEHNR and FQNEAQ (reference sequence). V was pared by 2 bases and J by 5 bases, with 9 bases between. This CDR3 spans 13 amino acids.

This clonotype was found a few times. The chain links TRBV5-1 to TRBJ2-3; no firm D call. With 0 bases removed from V and 2 bases from J, the gap between germline ends came to 7 bases. CDR3 length equals 14 residues. Per the germline V gene, CDR1 is SGHRS and CDR2 is YFSETQ. The CDR3 sequence: CASSLEWNTDTQYF. The CDR3 DNA follows: TGCGCCAGCAGCTTGGAGTGGAACACAGATACGCAGTATTTT.

This clonotype was counted only a few times. V is TRBV6-1 and J is TRBJ2-7; TRBD1 aligns across 7 bases. The V gene end was trimmed by 5 bases and the J gene end by 3 bases; junction bases not matched to a gene: 7. Germline lookup yields CDR1 MNHNS and CDR2 SASEGT. The CDR3 consists of 14 residues. The CDR3 bases are TGTGCCAGCAGTCAGACAGGGAACGGCTACGAGCAGTACTTC. It encodes CASSQTGNGYEQYF.

This sequence joins TRBV5-1 and TRBJ2-7; TRBD2 matches at 12 bases. The junction had 9 bases not matched to a gene; V was cut back by 2 bases and J by 3 bases. Germline V CDR1 and CDR2: SGHRS, YFSETQ. The CDR3 consists of 17 residues. Here the CDR3 reads CASSLGLAGGRNYEQYF. Here the CDR3 DNA reads TGCGCCAGCAGCTTAGGGCTAGCGGGAGGGAGGAACTACGAGCAGTACTTC.

This clonotype was observed a few times. This CDR3 is CASSYTATDTQYF. The CDR3, as DNA: TGTGCCAGCAGCTATACGGCGACAGATACGCAGTATTTT. V gene TRBV7-2 combines with J gene TRBJ2-3; D gene uncertain. Germline V lookup: CDR1 SGHTA, CDR2 FQGNSA. The CDR3 spans 13 residues. Trimming pared 4 bases from V and 3 bases from J, leaving 8 bases between.

This clonotype has a count of ten or more. The chain employs TRBV29-1 and TRBJ1-1; TRBD1 agrees at 8 bases. The CDR3 contains 12 residues. The junction had 5 bases not matched to a gene; V was cut back by 7 bases and J by 4 bases. The germline V gene encodes CDR1 SQVTM and CDR2 ANQGSEA. The CDR3 protein is CSAADRGTEAFF. The CDR3 DNA is TGCAGCGCCGCAGACAGGGGCACTGAAGCTTTCTTT.

This rearrangement joins TRBV6-5 to TRBJ2-5; D call uncertain. The CDR3 extends over 13 amino acids. Germline values: CDR1 MNHEY, CDR2 SVGAGI. The germline V and J ends were trimmed by 0 bases and 7 bases, with 9 bases remaining between them. The CDR3 DNA sequence: TGTGCCAGCAGTTACTCGAAGTGGGGGACCCAGTACTTC. Its translation is CASSYSKWGTQYF.

This clonotype has more than one count but fewer than ten. The chain combines TRBV7-2 with TRBJ1-5; TRBD1 might be the D (5 bases). V lost 6 bases, J lost 7 bases, and 16 bases lay in between. CDR3 length: 14 residues. Germline CDR1 and CDR2: SGHTA and FQGNSA. CDR3 DNA sequence: TGTGCCAGCAGTGGAAAGGGACCTTGGCAGCCCCAGCATTTT. Translation: CASSGKGPWQPQHF.

The chain employs TRBV10-3 and TRBJ2-3; 7 bases are a match to TRBD2. V dropped 2 bases and J dropped 1; count of bases not matched to a gene: 6. The CDR3 length is 16 residues. Germline values: CDR1 ENHRY, CDR2 SYGVKD. CDR3 nucleotides: TGTGCCATCAGTGAGAGGACTAGAGGGGGCACAGATACGCAGTATTTT. Translation gives CAISERTRGGTDTQYF.

Ten or more counts support this clonotype. V usage is TRBV6-5 and J usage is TRBJ1-5, with D unclear. Germline CDR1 is MNHEY and CDR2 is SVGAGI. The length of the CDR3 is 13 residues. Trimming stripped 1 base from V and 4 bases from J, with 5 bases between. The CDR3 spells CASSYWVNQPQHF. CDR3 coding DNA: TGTGCCAGCAGTTACTGGGTAAATCAGCCCCAGCATTTT.

The chain uses TRBV7-2 and TRBJ1-2, with TRBD1 identical over 9 bases. The trim removed 2 bases at V and 2 bases at J, leaving 3 bases unmatched. The CDR3 loop spans 15 amino acids. Germline loops: CDR1 SGHTA, CDR2 FQGNSA. The CDR3 spells CASSLWTGDNYGYTF. The CDR3 DNA follows: TGTGCCAGCAGCTTATGGACAGGGGACAACTATGGCTACACCTTC.

This clonotype was found many times. The chain uses TRBV29-1 and TRBJ2-2; D remains unclear. The V gene's germline CDR1 is SQVTM and CDR2 ANQGSEA. The length of the CDR3 is 14 residues. Trimming shortened V by 6 bases and J by 4 bases, and 15 bases separated the two germline ends. This chain's CDR3 is CSVSDLDGTGELFF. The CDR3 nucleotides read TGCAGCGTCTCGGACCTTGACGGCACCGGGGAGCTGTTTTTT.

This chain links TRBV18 with TRBJ2-2; 7 bases map to TRBD1. Germline V gene lookup returns CDR1 KGHSH and CDR2 LQKENI. This CDR3 has 16 amino acids. Trimming took 3 bases from V and 9 from J; bases not matched to a gene: 13. CDR3 coding DNA: TGTGCCAGCTCACCTACCGACAGGGCCCTCGGTCGGGAGCTGTTTTTT. This sequence encodes CASSPTDRALGRELFF. The variable domain in full, completed from reference TRBV18 and TRBJ2-2, reads NAGVMQNPRHLVRRRGQEARLRCSPMKGHSHVYWYRQLPEEGLKFMVYLQKENIIDESGMPKERFSAEFPKEGPSILRIQQVVRGDSAAYFCASSPTDRALGRELFFGEGSRLTVL.

The rearrangement uses TRBV20-1 and TRBJ2-1; 11 bases align to TRBD1. Germline V CDR1 and CDR2: DFQATT, SNEGSKA (reference sequence). This CDR3 region has 14 residues. V trimming: 3 bases; J trimming: 9 bases; junction bases outside the gene matches: 7. The CDR3 region is CSASTGQGALEQFF. CDR3 coding DNA: TGCAGTGCTAGCACAGGACAGGGGGCTCTTGAGCAGTTCTTC.

This clonotype was seen a few times. The gene calls are TRBV29-1 and TRBJ1-4; tentatively, D is TRBD1 (6 bases). V was pared by 5 bases and J by 8 bases, with 15 bases between. CDR1 is SQVTM and CDR2 is ANQGSEA in the germline V gene. This CDR3 has 13 amino acids. The CDR3 nucleotides are TGCAGCGTTCTTGGCAGGGGAGAGGAAAAACTGTTTTTT. Translating it yields CSVLGRGEEKLFF.

About this clonotype itself: The junction does not match germline at one end; this may be a read error. This sequence joins TRBV7-9 and TRBJ1-2; D is ambiguous. The germline V gene has CDR1 SEHNR and CDR2 FQNEAQ (reference sequence). The CDR3 runs 15 residues. DNA of the CDR3: TGTGTCAGCAGCTTAGAGGCCCTGGGCCTCTCCGGCTACACCTTC. This gives the protein CVSSLEALGLSGYTF.

This clonotype was seen many times. The chain links TRBV4-1 to TRBJ2-3, with D hard to call. The CDR3 length is 12 residues. Germline assignment: CDR1 MGHRA and CDR2 YSYEKL. V gave up 0 bases and J gave up 4 bases, with 2 bases separating them. This CDR3 is CASSQEADTQYF. The CDR3 DNA follows: TGCGCCAGCAGCCAAGAAGCAGATACGCAGTATTTT.

This clonotype showed up many times. This chain uses TRBV12-3 or TRBV12-4 with TRBJ2-7; D is unresolved. The V gene lost 7 bases and the J gene lost 8 bases, with 21 bases spanning the gap. The CDR3 is 14 amino acids. Written as DNA, the CDR3 is TGTGCCAGCACTTCGCCCCACCTGGCTTTTCAGCAGTACTTC. It translates to CASTSPHLAFQQYF.

This clonotype was found a few times. This sequence joins TRBV12-3 or TRBV12-4 and TRBJ1-6; possibly TRBD1 for D (6 bases). The CDR3 is made up of 16 amino acids. Trimming shortened V by 1 base and J by 3 bases, and 10 bases separated the two germline ends. The chain's CDR3 is CASSLGTAIYNSPLHF. The CDR3 DNA reads TGTGCCAGCAGTTTAGGGACAGCCATCTATAATTCACCCCTCCACTTT.